These 15 T cell receptor beta chains came from one sample sequenced in a study of beta chain features in type 1 diabetes. Whole-study findings and limits: Moderate but significant shortening of TCRB CDR3s was recorded in all four CD4+ subsets from Type 1 diabetes patients.

Their antigens are not known. Expressed TCRB transcripts were sequenced because the isolated RNA had all been reverse transcribed beforehand. Sequencing used immunoSEQ multiplex PCR; TCRdb keeps in-frame clones, though not all of them. The top ten clones hold around 0.019% of a sample with under 300,000 clones, about 15% of them seen once. Sequenced: naive CD4+ T cells from blood. The receptors come from a man aged 30 to 45 with type 1 diabetes.

This clone was detected a few times. V usage is TRBV2 and J usage is TRBJ2-5; TRBD2 matches 10 bases. Germline CDR1 and CDR2: SNHLY and FYNNEI. The CDR3 runs 14 residues. Trimming cost V 4 bases and J 2 bases; bases outside gene matches: 1. This CDR3 is CASSVLAGQETQYF. The CDR3 DNA is TGTGCCAGCAGTGTACTAGCGGGACAAGAGACCCAGTACTTC.

The sample holds a few counts of this clone. The rearrangement joins TRBV18 to TRBJ2-6, with 7 positions matching TRBD1. CDR1 and CDR2 (germline): KGHSH, LQKENI. The CDR3 has 15 amino acids. The J segment lost 1 base and the V segment lost 8 bases, leaving 5 bases of the junction unmatched. The DNA of the CDR3 is TGTGCCAGCCAACAGGGGCAATCTGGGGCCAACGTCCTGACTTTC. This encodes CASQQGQSGANVLTF.

This clone has just a few counts. This chain joins TRBV5-4 and TRBJ2-5; a weak D match, TRBD1 (5 bases). This CDR3 has 14 amino acids. The germline V gene encodes CDR1 SGHNT and CDR2 YYREEE (reference sequence). V shed 2 bases and J shed 1 base, with 9 bases lying between them. The CDR3 region has the DNA TGTGCCAGCAGCTTTTGGACAAGCCAAGAGACCCAGTACTTC. Encoded protein: CASSFWTSQETQYF. Combining the CDR3 with reference TRBV5-4 and TRBJ2-5 gives the whole variable domain ETGVTQSPTHLIKTRGQQVTLRCSSQSGHNTVSWYQQALGQGPQFIFQYYREEENGRGNFPPRFSGLQFPNYSSELNVNALELDDSALYLCASSFWTSQETQYFGPGTRLLVL.

This clone was found a few times. The chain couples TRBV30 to TRBJ2-1; 7 bases are a match to TRBD1. The length of the CDR3 is 13 residues. The J segment lost 4 bases and the V segment lost 3 bases, leaving 3 bases of the junction unmatched. Germline CDR1 GTSNPN, CDR2 SVGIG (reference sequence). The CDR3 bases are TGTGCCTGGAGGGCGGACAGGTACAATGAGCAGTTCTTC. As protein: CAWRADRYNEQFF.

The count of this clone is one. V usage is TRBV5-6 and J usage is TRBJ2-5, with D uncertain. The CDR3 runs to 13 residues. Per germline, CDR1 SGHDT and CDR2 YYEEEE. V lost 2 bases and J lost 7, with 12 bases in between. DNA of the CDR3: TGTGCCAGCAGCTTATCAACGAGAGGGACCCAGTACTTC. Amino acid sequence: CASSLSTRGTQYF.

The CDR3 reads CASSYSGQGYEQYF. DNA for the CDR3: TGTGCCAGCAGTTACTCGGGACAGGGATACGAGCAGTACTTC. The rearrangement links TRBV6-6 to TRBJ2-7; 9 bases fit TRBD1. The junction had 1 base not matched to a gene; V was cut back by 0 bases and J by 4 bases. Germline V lookup: CDR1 MNHNY, CDR2 SVGAGI (reference sequence). This CDR3 is 14 amino acids long.

The chain couples TRBV7-9 to TRBJ2-7; 9 nucleotides match TRBD1. Germline CDR1 SEHNR, CDR2 FQNEAQ (reference sequence). The CDR3 is made up of 14 amino acids. The V and J ends lost 8 bases and 2 bases, in that order; junction bases with no gene match: 7. In DNA, the CDR3 is TGTGCCAGCCTAGAGACAGGGGGGACCTACGAGCAGTACTTC. This encodes CASLETGGTYEQYF.

The rearrangement uses TRBV6-5 and TRBJ1-5, with 8 positions matching TRBD1. This CDR3 is 15 amino acids long. Per germline, CDR1 MNHEY and CDR2 SVGAGI. Losses at the gene ends were 6 bases for V and 7 bases for J; bases not matched to a gene: 11. The CDR3 DNA sequence: TGTGCCAGCAGATACGACAGGGGAGAGGGGCAGCCCCAGCATTTT. Its protein product is CASRYDRGEGQPQHF.

This chain connects TRBV6-5 to TRBJ1-1; unclear D gene. Trimming took off 8 bases at V and 13 bases at J, with 20 bases between the two ends. The CDR3 is 12 amino acids. Germline loops: CDR1 MNHEY, CDR2 SVGAGI. CDR3 in DNA: TGTGCCAGCCTCCCTTCGGCGGGCCCGGTTTTCTTT. Amino acids: CASLPSAGPVFF.

The chain combines TRBV6-1 with TRBJ2-2; D may be TRBD2 (5 bases). The CDR3 contains 14 residues. Germline V lookup: CDR1 MNHNS, CDR2 SASEGT. With 8 bases removed from V and 4 bases from J, the gap between germline ends came to 14 bases. The CDR3 nucleotides are TGTGCCAGCTGGCGGGCGCCGGGCACCGGGGAGCTGTTTTTT. Protein product: CASWRAPGTGELFF.

The CDR3 nucleotides read TGTGCCAGCAGCTTAGATTTAGCGGGAGGCCACGAGCAGTACTTC. Translated, it gives CASSLDLAGGHEQYF. J is TRBJ2-7 and V is TRBV7-9; 10 bases are shared with TRBD2. The J segment lost 5 bases and the V segment lost 1 base, leaving 5 bases of the junction unmatched. Germline assignment: CDR1 SEHNR and CDR2 FQNEAQ (reference sequence). The CDR3 spans 15 residues.

This clone was seen only a few times. In nucleotides, the CDR3 is TGCAGCGTCTCTTCCAGGGTACGCGACACTGAAGCTTTCTTT. Its protein is CSVSSRVRDTEAFF. The chain links TRBV29-1 to TRBJ1-1; D perhaps matches TRBD1 (5 bases). CDR1 SQVTM and CDR2 ANQGSEA come from the germline V gene. This CDR3 contains 14 residues. Trimming stripped 6 bases from V and 3 bases from J, with 17 bases between.

This chain links TRBV7-9 with TRBJ2-7; 8 nucleotides match TRBD1. Germline values: CDR1 SEHNR, CDR2 FQNEAQ (reference sequence). V gave up 5 bases and J gave up 5 bases; unmatched junction bases: 8. The length of the CDR3 is 14 residues. CDR3 DNA: TGTGCCAGCAGCCCCGGACAGGGTCGCGACGAGCAGTACTTC. Translated: CASSPGQGRDEQYF. Full variable domain (rest looked up from reference TRBV7-9 and TRBJ2-7): DTGVSQNPRHKITKRGQNVTFRCDPISEHNRLYWYRQTLGQGPEFLTYFQNEAQLEKSRLLSDRFSAERPKGSFSTLEIQRTEQGDSAMYLCASSPGQGRDEQYFGPGTRLTVT.

This clone came up a few times. The chain links TRBV18 to TRBJ2-2; D call uncertain. The CDR3 is 14 amino acids. Germline V CDR1 and CDR2: KGHSH, LQKENI. Trimming pared 4 bases from V and 7 bases from J, leaving 13 bases between. The CDR3 sequence: CASSQSERVGELFF. As DNA, the CDR3 is TGTGCCAGCTCACAATCCGAGCGAGTCGGGGAGCTGTTTTTT. The entire variable domain, with the rest obtained from reference TRBV18 and TRBJ2-2, is as follows: NAGVMQNPRHLVRRRGQEARLRCSPMKGHSHVYWYRQLPEEGLKFMVYLQKENIIDESGMPKERFSAEFPKEGPSILRIQQVVRGDSAAYFCASSQSERVGELFFGEGSRLTVL.

The CDR3 loop reads CSALPGYGQPQHF. In nucleotides, the CDR3 is TGCAGCGCCCTACCCGGGTACGGTCAGCCCCAGCATTTT. The chain carries TRBV29-1 and TRBJ1-5; D not certain. This CDR3 is built from 13 residues. Trimming stripped 7 bases from V and 6 bases from J, with 16 bases between. CDR1 is SQVTM, CDR2 ANQGSEA, per germline.